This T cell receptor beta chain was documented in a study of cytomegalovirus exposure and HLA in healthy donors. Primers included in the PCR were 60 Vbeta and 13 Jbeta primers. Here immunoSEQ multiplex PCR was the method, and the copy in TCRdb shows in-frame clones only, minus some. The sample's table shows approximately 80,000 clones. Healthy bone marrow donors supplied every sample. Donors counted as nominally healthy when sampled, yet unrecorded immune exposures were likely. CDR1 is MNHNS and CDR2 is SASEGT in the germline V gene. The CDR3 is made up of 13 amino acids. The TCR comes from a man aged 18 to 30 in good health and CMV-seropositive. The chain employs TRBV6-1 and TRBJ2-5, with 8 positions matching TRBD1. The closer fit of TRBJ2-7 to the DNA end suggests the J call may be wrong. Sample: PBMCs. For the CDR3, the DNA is TGTGCCAGCAGGGACAGGGAAACCTACGAGCAGTACTTC. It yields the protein CASRDRETYEQYF.